The present T cell receptor beta chain was sequenced within a study of cytomegalovirus exposure and HLA in healthy donors. Whole-study context: Clustering assigned around 77% of the approximately 400 genotyped donors to the Caucasian-associated ancestry cluster.

This clone was seen more than once but under ten times. Its antigen remains unknown. Study results and limitations: In vitro data verified a few CMV-associated chains as specific for CMV antigens.

Germline V gene data show CDR1 as SNHLY and CDR2 as FYNNEI. The V end lost 8 bases, the J end lost 1 base, and 15 bases lay between the germline ends. The CDR3 has 14 amino acids. Primers: 60 Vbeta forward and 13 Jbeta reverse. Sequencing used immunoSEQ multiplex PCR; TCRdb keeps in-frame clones, though not all of them. Among about 140,000 clones listed, roughly four fifths were seen once. The origin of this receptor is a man younger than 30 in good health and CMV-seropositive. The rearrangement links TRBV2 to TRBJ2-7; possibly TRBD2 for D (6 bases). What was sequenced was PBMCs. CDR3 in DNA: TGTGCCAGCGGGGGTCTGGCGGGGTCCTACGAGCAGTACTTC. Translating it yields CASGGLAGSYEQYF.